Presented here are 7 T cell receptor beta chains from one specimen sequenced in a study of STAT5B mutations in CD4+ large granular lymphocyte leukemia (dated by TCRdb to the early 2020s). Library preparation used the immunoSEQ multiplex PCR assay. TCRdb carries this immuneACCESS record with in-frame sequences only. Its versions omit some clonotypes, under half of them owing to an unresolved V gene in the studies checked, with the rest unexplained. The sample table records some 32,000 clones; 85% of these occur just once. Of the sample, about 4.6% is held by the ten largest clones. Sequenced sample: CD4+ T cells from blood buffy coats. These receptors came from a human donor in good health.

V gene TRBV30 combines with J gene TRBJ2-7, with D perhaps matching TRBD2 (7 bases). V was cut by 3 bases and J by 3 bases, with 15 bases left in between. The CDR3 is 14 residues long. Germline CDR1 GTSNPN, CDR2 SVGIG (reference sequence). This chain's CDR3 is CAWSVGGGGYEQYF. The DNA for the CDR3 is TGTGCCTGGAGCGTCGGGGGAGGGGGCTACGAGCAGTACTTC. Based on the CDR3 plus reference TRBV30 and TRBJ2-7, the full variable domain is SQTIHQWPATLVQPVGSPLSLECTVEGTSNPNLYWYRQAAGRGLQLLFYSVGIGQISSEVPQNLSASRPQDRQFILSSKKLLLSDSGFYLCAWSVGGGGYEQYFGPGTRLTVT.

This chain links TRBV18 with TRBJ1-3; D unclear. V was clipped by 3 bases and J by 8 bases, with 14 bases between them. In germline, CDR1 is KGHSH, CDR2 LQKENI. The CDR3 is 14 amino acids. The DNA of the CDR3 is TGTGCCAGCTCACCTTCAATCGCCTGGGACACCATATATTTT. Protein sequence: CASSPSIAWDTIYF.

This chain connects TRBV7-3 to TRBJ1-1; D possibly corresponds to TRBD1 (6 bases). The ends were cut back, 5 bases at V and 10 bases at J, with 17 bases in the middle. The CDR3 spans 13 residues. CDR1 is SGHTA, CDR2 FQGTGA, per germline. The CDR3 nucleotides read TGTGCCAGCAGCCCAGGGGTCTCGCGGGGAGCTTTCTTT. The encoded protein is CASSPGVSRGAFF. The entire variable domain, with the rest obtained from reference TRBV7-3 and TRBJ1-1, is as follows: GAGVSQTPSNKVTEKGKYVELRCDPISGHTALYWYRQSLGQGPEFLIYFQGTGAADDSGLPNDRFFAVRPEGSVSTLKIQRTERGDSAVYLCASSPGVSRGAFFGQGTRLTVV.

V gene TRBV4-2 combines with J gene TRBJ1-6; D is uncertain. This CDR3 comprises 15 residues. Germline values: CDR1 LGHNA, CDR2 YNFKEQ. Between the trimmed V and J ends, which lost 5 bases and 5 bases, there was a span of 13 bases. CDR3 nucleotide sequence: TGTGCCAGCAGCTGGCGGGTTAAGGATAATTCACCCCTCCACTTT. This gives the protein CASSWRVKDNSPLHF.

The rearrangement uses TRBV7-2 and TRBJ2-5, with TRBD1 identical over 7 bases. The CDR3 totals 14 residues. The V gene end was trimmed by 7 bases and the J gene end by 5 bases; junction bases not matched to a gene: 10. The germline CDR1 and CDR2 sequences are SGHTA and FQGNSA. This CDR3 is CASTFGTAGETQYF. DNA of the CDR3: TGTGCCAGCACCTTCGGGACAGCCGGCGAGACCCAGTACTTC.

This clone was observed once. This chain links TRBV19 with TRBJ1-5; a weak D match, TRBD1 (6 bases). With 6 bases removed from V and 0 bases from J, the gap between germline ends came to 15 bases. The CDR3 consists of 16 residues. Germline assignment: CDR1 LNHDA and CDR2 SQIVND (reference sequence). The CDR3 region has the DNA TGTGCCAGTAGCCCCGGACAGAAGAATAGCAATCAGCCCCAGCATTTT. Its protein is CASSPGQKNSNQPQHF.

CDR3 sequence (DNA): TGTGCCAGCAGGGGCACAAACTATGGCTACACCTTC. Translated, it gives CASRGTNYGYTF. This sequence joins TRBV2 and TRBJ1-2; no clear D gene. Germline CDR1 SNHLY, CDR2 FYNNEI. This CDR3 is built from 12 residues. V was pared by 6 bases and J by 2 bases, with 7 bases between.